This T cell receptor (beta chain) was documented in a study of T cells in Graves' hyperthyroidism and ophthalmopathy. Study results and caveats: A 13 V-J model separated ophthalmopathy from stable hyperthyroidism.

Germline V lookup: CDR1 ENHRY, CDR2 SYGVKD. The CDR3 spans 11 residues. The V end was cut by 4 bases, the J end by 8 bases, with 6 bases between. The table lists this clonotype with many counts. Its antigen is not identified. Patients were aged 18 to 65, had disease duration under 2 months, and had newly diagnosed hyperthyroidism. Patients with uncontrolled infections, other autoimmune diseases, pregnancy or lactation were excluded. From RNA transcripts, TCR beta CDR3 regions were amplified. A set of HTBI primers served as the primers for a first-round RT-PCR of the TCR CDR3. MiXCR was run by TCRdb on the multiplex PCR reads, yielding one entry per CDR3 protein. This table holds about 610,000 distinct CDR3 sequences, roughly 50% found once.

The sequence came from a woman aged 18-29 years with Graves' hyperthyroidism. The rearrangement joins TRBV10-3 to TRBJ2-1; D might be TRBD2 (5 bases). Sequenced: peripheral blood or thyroid tissue (not recorded which). CDR3: CAISVGDEQFF. CDR3 nucleotides: TGTGCCATCAGTGTCGGGGATGAGCAGTTCTTC.